These T cell receptor beta chains were read from a single sample in a study of identical twins. One entry per CDR3 protein, called by TCRdb with MiXCR from the 5' RACE reads. The repertoire includes approximately 410,000 distinct CDR3 sequences, 18% of them detected once, and less than 15% sits in the top ten. The sequenced material came from naive T cells sorted from blood. The receptors were sampled from a man between 50 and 59 years old in good health. Each CDR3 is given with its conserved first and last residue. The D gene is left open where the match is weak. Clone size appears in some rows only: once, few, many, or a class for an expanded clone.

v_gene	d_gene	j_gene	abundance	CDR3aa	CDR3nt
TRBV18	.	TRBJ1-1	few	CASSPRIVAGVNTEAFF	TGTGCCAGCTCACCACGAATCGTCGCAGGGGTTAACACTGAAGCTTTCTTT
TRBV5-6	.	TRBJ1-2	.	CASSSTTVYGYTF	TGTGCCAGCAGCTCTACGACAGTCTATGGCTACACCTTC
TRBV20-1	TRBD1	TRBJ2-7	many	CSAHRGPPLSEQYF	TGCAGTGCTCACAGGGGTCCTCCTCTATCCGAGCAGTACTTC
TRBV25-1	TRBD1	TRBJ2-5	many	CASSEPGQKYETQYF	TGTGCCAGCAGTGAGCCGGGACAGAAGTACGAGACCCAGTACTTC
TRBV12-3/TRBV12-4	TRBD2	TRBJ2-1	many	CASSSPTSGRRNEQFF	TGTGCCAGCAGTTCACCAACTAGCGGGAGACGGAATGAGCAGTTCTTC
TRBV3-1	.	TRBJ2-7	few	CASSQPGRPREQYF	TGTGCCAGCAGCCAACCGGGGCGCCCTAGGGAGCAGTACTTC
TRBV3-1	TRBD2	TRBJ2-2	.	CASSADLAGGLNTGELFF	TGTGCCAGCAGCGCCGACTTAGCGGGAGGCCTTAACACCGGGGAGCTGTTTTTT
TRBV5-1	TRBD1	TRBJ1-1	many	CASSRQGRPTSTEAFF	TGCGCCAGCAGCCGACAGGGACGCCCGACGAGCACTGAAGCTTTCTTT
TRBV5-1	.	TRBJ2-1	many	CASRGQFSYNEQFF	TGCGCCAGCAGGGGCCAATTTTCCTACAATGAGCAGTTCTTC
TRBV6-1	TRBD2	TRBJ2-7	.	CASREGLASTANYEQYF	TGTGCCAGCAGGGAAGGACTAGCGAGCACCGCCAACTACGAGCAGTACTTC
TRBV15	.	TRBJ1-2	few	CATSREGFSGGYTF	TGTGCCACCAGCAGAGAGGGCTTCAGTGGAGGCTACACCTTC
TRBV20-1	TRBD2	TRBJ2-5	few	CSARDSGGGETQYF	TGCAGTGCTAGAGATTCGGGAGGAGGAGAGACCCAGTACTTC
TRBV12-3/TRBV12-4	TRBD2	TRBJ2-1	.	CASSFSTSGGGEQFF	TGTGCCAGCAGTTTCAGTACTAGCGGGGGAGGAGAGCAGTTCTTC
TRBV21-1	.	TRBJ1-1	.	CASSAGTGGAGTEAFF	TGTGCCAGCAGCGCCGGGACAGGGGGCGCGGGCACTGAAGCTTTCTTT
TRBV7-2	.	TRBJ2-3	.	CASSRGPITDTQYF	TGTGCCAGCAGCCGAGGCCCTATCACAGATACGCAGTATTTT
TRBV7-9	.	TRBJ2-3	.	CASSLVDRPNPDTQYF	TGTGCCAGCAGCTTAGTTGACCGACCAAATCCAGATACGCAGTATTTT
TRBV7-8	.	TRBJ1-1	few	CASSLVVRDTEAFF	TGTGCCAGCAGCTTAGTCGTGAGGGACACTGAAGCTTTCTTT
TRBV27	.	TRBJ2-5	.	CASIGPQETQYF	TGTGCCAGCATCGGGCCGCAAGAGACCCAGTACTTC
TRBV5-1	.	TRBJ1-2	.	CASSLEGQLYGYTF	TGCGCCAGCAGCTTGGAAGGACAACTCTATGGCTACACCTTC
TRBV10-3	.	TRBJ2-1	few	CAISSWTRNNEQFF	TGTGCCATCAGTTCGTGGACTCGAAACAATGAGCAGTTCTTC
TRBV6-6	.	TRBJ2-1	few	CASSYSISNEQFF	TGTGCCAGCAGTTACTCGATCAGCAATGAGCAGTTCTTC
TRBV10-3	.	TRBJ2-3	.	CAISGKSLSSTDTQYF	TGTGCCATCAGTGGGAAGTCCTTATCTAGCACAGATACGCAGTATTTT
TRBV11-2	TRBD1	TRBJ2-1	.	CASSSTGEQFF	TGTGCCAGCAGCTCGACAGGGGAGCAGTTCTTC
TRBV6-2/TRBV6-3	TRBD1	TRBJ2-1	.	CASSSPGQGRNEQFF	TGTGCCAGCAGTTCCCCGGGACAGGGGAGGAATGAGCAGTTCTTC
TRBV7-7	.	TRBJ2-1	few	CASSPGTYDNEQFF	TGTGCCAGCAGCCCCGGGACGTACGACAATGAGCAGTTCTTC
TRBV7-9	.	TRBJ2-7	.	CASSLGVALSRYEQYF	TGTGCCAGCAGCTTAGGAGTGGCTCTCTCACGCTACGAGCAGTACTTC
TRBV5-1	.	TRBJ2-7	.	CASSGSQGTYEQYF	TGCGCCAGCAGCGGGTCTCAGGGAACCTACGAGCAGTACTTC
TRBV4-2	.	TRBJ1-3	few	CASSQDVLSGNTIYF	TGTGCCAGCAGCCAAGATGTCCTCTCTGGAAACACCATATATTTT
TRBV20-1	.	TRBJ2-5	.	CSARDGNSLETQYF	TGCAGTGCTAGAGACGGGAACAGTCTGGAGACCCAGTACTTC
TRBV20-1	.	TRBJ1-1	few	CSAWGGWNTEAFF	TGCAGTGCTTGGGGGGGCTGGAACACTGAAGCTTTCTTT
TRBV27	.	TRBJ2-2	.	CASSRRDFGTSTGELFF	TGTGCCAGCAGCCGTAGAGACTTCGGGACCTCCACCGGGGAGCTGTTTTTT